This TCR beta chain was sequenced for a study of shared clonotypes between healthy human individuals. CDR3 length: 16 amino acids. In germline, CDR1 is SNHLY, CDR2 FYNNEI. The V end was cut by 6 bases, the J end by 1 base, with 16 bases between. Comment on this clone: What it binds is unknown.

Overall study results and limits: Generation of non-shared clonotypes was less probable than generation of clonotypes shared by all four donors.

TCRdb's copy holds only in-frame clones and misses some; the assay was immunoSEQ multiplex PCR. Of millions of clones listed, more than 85% are singletons. As defined, naive CD8 cells were CD45RO-negative and positively selected for CCR7, with terminally differentiated effector memory CD45RA+ cells excluded. Caucasian adults residing in Nashville, Tennessee made up all the donors. V is TRBV2 and J is TRBJ1-3; possible D gene TRBD1, 5 bases. The sequenced sample was naive CD8+ T cells from PBMCs. The clonotype was recovered from a man aged 18 to 30 in good health. Some clones in this sample may be carry-over from other donors' samples. CDR3 sequence: CASRGRGTSSGNTIYF. DNA of the CDR3: TGTGCCAGCAGGGGCCGAGGGACCTCATCTGGAAACACCATATATTTT.